These 31 T cell receptor beta chains came from one sample sequenced in a study of control samples from healthy donors and cancer patients. The method was immunoSEQ multiplex PCR; TCRdb's version includes in-frame clones alone and lacks a portion of them. The sample yields around 130,000 clones, more than 80% seen once. The sample consisted of blood. All receptors come from a man aged 50 to 60 in good health.

This clone was counted between two and nine times. The chain combines TRBV4-3 with TRBJ2-3, with 8 bases fitting TRBD1. Trimming took 0 bases from V and 5 from J; bases not matched to a gene: 10. Germline assignment: CDR1 LGHNA and CDR2 YSLEER. The CDR3 has 17 amino acids. DNA for the CDR3: TGCGCCAGCAGCCAAGATCGAGAACAGGGGGTTAAAGATACGCAGTATTTT. Residues: CASSQDREQGVKDTQYF.

The rearrangement links TRBV27 to TRBJ1-6; 9 nucleotides match TRBD1. Per germline, CDR1 MNHEY and CDR2 SMNVEV (reference sequence). V trimming: 6 bases; J trimming: 7 bases; junction bases outside the gene matches: 7. The CDR3 has 15 amino acids. CDR3 DNA sequence: TGTGCCAGCAGACCGGACAGGGGTAGAAATTCACCCCTCCACTTT. Its protein product is CASRPDRGRNSPLHF.

The V and J genes are TRBV7-8 and TRBJ1-1, with 10 positions matching TRBD1. The ends lost 5 bases at V and 3 bases at J; junction bases unmatched: 9. CDR1 and CDR2 from the germline V gene are SGHVS and FQNEAQ. The CDR3 length is 16 residues. The CDR3 nucleotides are TGTGCCAGCAGCGATACCGGGACAGGGGCTTACACTGAAGCTTTCTTT. It encodes CASSDTGTGAYTEAFF.

The V gene is TRBV30, the J gene TRBJ1-2; 9 positions match TRBD1. This CDR3 region has 12 residues. The germline gives CDR1 GTSNPN, CDR2 SVGIG (reference sequence). CDR3 bases: TGTGCGGGACAGGGAGCTAACTATGGCTACACCTTC. Translated, it gives CAGQGANYGYTF.

The chain couples TRBV6-5 to TRBJ2-2; 9 bases line up with TRBD1. The germline gives CDR1 MNHEY, CDR2 SVGAGI. V shed 5 bases, J shed 4 bases, and the junction held 5 bases outside the gene matches. This CDR3 contains 15 residues. CDR3 residues: CASSRGQGFTGELFF. The CDR3 coding sequence is TGTGCCAGCAGTCGGGGACAGGGCTTCACCGGGGAGCTGTTTTTT.

This chain connects TRBV7-2 to TRBJ2-1, with D tentatively TRBD1 or TRBD2 (5 bases each). This CDR3 has 15 residues. The germline V and J ends were trimmed by 3 bases and 1 base, with 10 bases remaining between them. In germline, CDR1 is SGHTA, CDR2 FQGNSA. CDR3 loop: CASSLGWGSYNEQFF. Here the CDR3 DNA reads TGTGCCAGCAGCTTGGGGTGGGGGTCCTACAATGAGCAGTTCTTC.

This sequence joins TRBV18 and TRBJ2-5; TRBD2 might be the D (7 bases). Germline CDR1 and CDR2: KGHSH and LQKENI. V dropped 1 base and J dropped 5 bases, with 17 bases sitting between them. The CDR3 length is 16 residues. The CDR3 DNA reads as TGTGCCAGCTCACCACTTCAGGGGAGGGGACGGGAGACCCAGTACTTC. Its translation is CASSPLQGRGRETQYF.

This clone was found once. The chain is built from TRBV9 and TRBJ1-1; D remains ambiguous. The ends were cut back, 4 bases at V and 0 bases at J, with 10 bases in the middle. Germline assignment: CDR1 SGDLS and CDR2 YYNGEE. The CDR3 is 14 amino acids. CDR3 sequence (DNA): TGTGCCAGCAGCTATACACTCCTGAACACTGAAGCTTTCTTT. This translates into CASSYTLLNTEAFF.

The chain employs TRBV4-3 and TRBJ1-2; 10 bases fit TRBD1. This CDR3 has 14 residues. The junction had 5 bases not matched to a gene; V was cut back by 4 bases and J by 6 bases. Germline lookup yields CDR1 LGHNA and CDR2 YSLEER. CDR3: CASSPTGTGDGYTF. The CDR3 DNA reads TGCGCCAGCAGCCCCACCGGGACAGGGGATGGCTACACCTTC.

The genes are TRBV7-2 and TRBJ2-5; D may be TRBD1 (6 bases). V dropped 4 bases and J dropped 3 bases, with 12 bases sitting between them. The CDR3 contains 14 residues. Germline loops: CDR1 SGHTA, CDR2 FQGNSA. The CDR3 coding sequence is TGTGCCAGCAGCTCAGGGGTACCCAAAGAGACCCAGTACTTC. It is translated as CASSSGVPKETQYF.

The chain recombines TRBV11-2 with TRBJ1-1; no reliable D call. CDR1 is SGHAT, CDR2 FQNNGV, per germline. The CDR3 contains 16 residues. The germline V and J ends were trimmed by 1 base and 3 bases, with 15 bases remaining between them. The chain's CDR3 is CASSLGRLGADTEAFF. The CDR3 DNA follows: TGTGCCAGCAGCTTAGGTAGGTTGGGTGCGGACACTGAAGCTTTCTTT. Supplemented by reference TRBV11-2 and TRBJ1-1, the full variable domain reads EAGVAQSPRYKIIEKRQSVAFWCNPISGHATLYWYQQILGQGPKLLIQFQNNGVVDDSQLPKDRFSAERLKGVDSTLKIQPAKLEDSAVYLCASSLGRLGADTEAFFGQGTRLTVV.

The chain links TRBV7-2 to TRBJ1-5, with 8 bases that match TRBD1. Trimming cost V 3 bases and J 2 bases; bases outside gene matches: 6. Looked up from germline, CDR1 is SGHTA and CDR2 is FQGNSA. The CDR3 consists of 16 residues. The CDR3 bases are TGTGCCAGCAGCTTTGTACAGGGGGGTGGCAATCAGCCCCAGCATTTT. This encodes CASSFVQGGGNQPQHF.

This chain uses TRBV6-1 with TRBJ1-2; no reliable D call. Trimming took 1 base from V and 1 from J, leaving 10 bases between them. The CDR3 loop spans 15 amino acids. Per the germline V gene, CDR1 is MNHNS and CDR2 is SASEGT. CDR3 residues: CASSEGGRINYGYTF. DNA of the CDR3: TGTGCCAGCAGTGAAGGAGGGAGAATTAACTATGGCTACACCTTC.

The chain uses TRBV5-4 and TRBJ2-1, with 11 bases fitting TRBD2. Germline V gene lookup returns CDR1 SGHNT and CDR2 YYREEE (reference sequence). This CDR3 has 19 amino acids. Trimming took 4 bases from V and 3 from J; bases not matched to a gene: 15. The CDR3 bases are TGTGCCAGCAGCCTTTTCATTACTAGCGGGGGCCGCATCTACAATGAGCAGTTCTTC. Translation gives CASSLFITSGGRIYNEQFF.

The rearrangement uses TRBV18 and TRBJ1-2; possible D gene TRBD1, 6 bases. The CDR3 runs to 15 residues. In germline, CDR1 is KGHSH, CDR2 LQKENI. V was shortened by 2 bases and J by 3 bases, with 13 bases between the two germline ends. The CDR3 protein is CASSPTGGTDYGYTF. The CDR3 region has the DNA TGTGCCAGCTCACCAACGGGGGGCACGGACTATGGCTACACCTTC.

The rearrangement links TRBV30 to TRBJ2-3; no clear D. Per the germline V gene, CDR1 is GTSNPN and CDR2 is SVGIG (reference sequence). This CDR3 region has 11 residues. Deletions cut 0 bases from V and 4 bases from J, with 2 bases between. CDR3 nucleotides: TGTGCCTGGAGTGTTCCAGATACGCAGTATTTT. The encoded protein is CAWSVPDTQYF.

V is TRBV5-4 and J is TRBJ1-2; D perhaps matches TRBD1 (5 bases). This CDR3 is built from 17 residues. Germline V gives CDR1 SGHNT, CDR2 YYREEE (reference sequence). V shed 1 base and J shed 3 bases, with 19 bases lying between them. DNA of the CDR3: TGTGCCAGCAGCTTGAGAGGGGAATCTCGGGGTGACTATGGCTACACCTTC. Translation gives CASSLRGESRGDYGYTF.

The chain is built from TRBV5-1 and TRBJ2-2; 10 bases map to TRBD1. The CDR3 sequence is 16 residues long. Germline V lookup: CDR1 SGHRS, CDR2 YFSETQ. Unmatched junction bases numbered 6, after V lost 0 bases and J lost 7 bases. The CDR3 bases are TGCGCCAGCAGCTTGGGACAGGGGGCCTTGGTCGGGGAGCTGTTTTTT. Amino acids: CASSLGQGALVGELFF.

The chain employs TRBV5-4 and TRBJ1-2; D is ambiguous. This CDR3 spans 14 amino acids. The V gene lost 4 bases and the J gene lost 0 bases, with 10 bases spanning the gap. Per germline, CDR1 SGHNT and CDR2 YYREEE (reference sequence). CDR3 sequence reads: CASSRTSANYGYTF. In DNA form, the CDR3 reads TGTGCCAGCAGCAGGACCTCAGCTAACTATGGCTACACCTTC.

The CDR3 DNA is TGTGCCAGCAGTTACTCAGGGCGCCTCTACGAGCAGTACTTC. As protein: CASSYSGRLYEQYF. V is TRBV6-5 and J is TRBJ2-7; D remains ambiguous. Trimming pared 0 bases from V and 3 bases from J, leaving 9 bases between. Germline assignment: CDR1 MNHEY and CDR2 SVGAGI. The CDR3 is made up of 14 amino acids.

The chain joins TRBV6-5 to TRBJ1-2; no firm D call. Germline V lookup: CDR1 MNHEY, CDR2 SVGAGI. CDR3 length: 13 amino acids. V shed 2 bases and J shed 6 bases, with 10 bases lying between them. The CDR3 nucleotides read TGTGCCAGCAGTTACAAGGGCAGTGATGGCTACACCTTC. Protein product: CASSYKGSDGYTF.

This chain links TRBV5-6 with TRBJ1-2, with 7 bases fitting TRBD1. The ends lost 4 bases at V and 3 bases at J; junction bases unmatched: 3. Per the germline V gene, CDR1 is SGHDT and CDR2 is YYEEEE. The CDR3 consists of 13 residues. The CDR3 reads CASSPTGYYGYTF. The CDR3 DNA reads TGTGCCAGCAGCCCGACAGGGTACTATGGCTACACCTTC.

This clone was observed a handful of times. This chain joins TRBV27 and TRBJ1-2; 12 nucleotides match TRBD1. This CDR3 has 18 amino acids. The germline V gene has CDR1 MNHEY and CDR2 SMNVEV (reference sequence). The junction had 12 bases not matched to a gene; V was cut back by 4 bases and J by 3 bases. CDR3 bases: TGTGCCAGCAGTTCCTGGATGGGACAGGGGGCCGGATACTATGGCTACACCTTC. Its protein product is CASSSWMGQGAGYYGYTF.

This clone was observed a single time. As DNA, the CDR3 is TGTGCCAGCAGCTTAACGGGGGAGCAGTTCTTC. This gives the protein CASSLTGEQFF. V gene TRBV7-2 combines with J gene TRBJ2-1, with a possible D match to TRBD2 (5 bases). V was clipped by 2 bases and J by 10 bases, with 6 bases between them. This CDR3 is built from 11 residues. Germline loops: CDR1 SGHTA, CDR2 FQGNSA.

This clone has more than one count but fewer than ten. The chain links TRBV18 to TRBJ2-5, with 10 bases that match TRBD1. The ends lost 8 bases at V and 1 base at J; junction bases unmatched: 4. CDR1 and CDR2 from the germline V gene are KGHSH and LQKENI. The CDR3 extends over 14 amino acids. CDR3 in amino acids: CASTRDRGQETQYF. The CDR3 nucleotides read TGTGCCAGCACCCGGGACAGGGGCCAAGAGACCCAGTACTTC.

The J gene is TRBJ1-6, the V gene TRBV10-2, with no clear D. Germline-derived CDR1 and CDR2 are WSHSY and SAAADI. V lost 0 bases and J lost 10, with 10 bases in between. The CDR3 consists of 14 residues. The CDR3: CASSESGRESPLHF. The CDR3 region has the DNA TGCGCCAGCAGTGAGTCGGGCCGAGAATCACCCCTCCACTTT.

V gene TRBV15 combines with J gene TRBJ2-7; D is perhaps TRBD2 (7 bases). Trimming pared 3 bases from V and 7 bases from J, leaving 25 bases between. The CDR3 runs to 17 residues. The V gene's germline CDR1 is LNHNV and CDR2 YYDKDF (reference sequence). The CDR3 is CATSSSEGSGGRGEQYF. CDR3 in DNA: TGTGCCACCAGCAGCTCCGAGGGGTCCGGGGGGCGCGGGGAGCAGTACTTC.

V usage is TRBV7-9 and J usage is TRBJ2-4; D might be TRBD1 (6 bases). The CDR3 spans 14 residues. With 2 bases removed from V and 5 bases from J, the gap between germline ends came to 10 bases. Germline V gene lookup returns CDR1 SEHNR and CDR2 FQNEAQ (reference sequence). The chain's CDR3 is CASSLLQGENIQYF. The CDR3, as DNA: TGTGCCAGCAGCTTACTACAGGGCGAAAACATTCAGTACTTC.

The genes are TRBV5-4 and TRBJ1-1; no definite D call. This CDR3 is built from 13 residues. V lost 1 base to trimming and J lost 1 base, with 5 bases between them. The germline V gene has CDR1 SGHNT and CDR2 YYREEE (reference sequence). CDR3 loop: CASSLYPNTEAFF. DNA for the CDR3: TGTGCCAGCAGCTTGTACCCGAACACTGAAGCTTTCTTT.

The rearrangement joins TRBV4-3 to TRBJ1-6, with D perhaps matching TRBD1 (5 bases). The CDR3 consists of 15 residues. CDR1 LGHNA and CDR2 YSLEER come from the germline V gene. The ends were cut back, 0 bases at V and 7 bases at J, with 10 bases in the middle. The CDR3 DNA sequence: TGCGCCAGCAGCCAAGATAAAGGGGCCAATTCACCCCTCCACTTT. This sequence encodes CASSQDKGANSPLHF.

This chain joins TRBV2 and TRBJ1-2, with D possibly TRBD1 on 6 matching bases. This CDR3 is built from 15 residues. Trimming took 6 bases from V and 3 from J, leaving 17 bases between them. The germline V gene encodes CDR1 SNHLY and CDR2 FYNNEI. The CDR3 sequence is CASREPGARDYGYTF. For the CDR3, the DNA is TGTGCCAGCAGGGAGCCAGGGGCGCGGGACTATGGCTACACCTTC.